This entry features one TCR beta chain sequence. The data were taken from a study of shared clonotypes between healthy human individuals. Original processing notes: As immunoSEQ supplied junction-only sequences (without quality scores), filtering differed. The assay was immunoSEQ multiplex PCR, and TCRdb's table has in-frame clones only and misses some. V and J calls plus clone size are reproduced from that table; the DNA served to infer D and trimming. The sample yields about 2.1 million clones, around 95% seen once. Terminally differentiated effector memory CD45RA+ cells were left out of the naive CD8 fraction, which was CD45RO-negative and positively selected for CCR7. The V end lost 0 bases, the J end lost 4 bases, and 16 bases lay between the germline ends. From germline, CDR1 is SSHAT and CDR2 FNYEAQ (reference sequence). This CDR3 is 16 amino acids long.

Specimen: naive CD8+ T cells from PBMCs. The V gene is TRBV7-7, the J gene TRBJ2-7; possibly TRBD1 for D (5 bases). The source is a man aged 18 to 35 in good health. Some clones in this sample may be carry-over from other donors' samples. The CDR3 region is CASSLAGPGKGYEQYF. CDR3 nucleotide sequence: TGTGCCAGCAGCTTAGCGGGGCCAGGGAAGGGGTACGAGCAGTACTTC.